Detailed here is one TCR beta chain. V was shortened by 6 bases and J by 11 bases, with 10 bases between the two germline ends. Germline V gene sequence: CDR1 MDHEN, CDR2 SYDVKM. The CDR3 runs 11 residues. Using immunoSEQ multiplex PCR, the repertoire was profiled, and TCRdb retains in-frame clones only, with some absent. The sample includes some 260,000 clones, 70% to 80% of them seen just once. This sample is drawn from a study of blood T cell repertoires in COVID-19. Across the whole study: Material from acute and convalescent COVID-19 was sourced from the United States, Italy and Spain. In each case, the material was cDNA or gDNA derived from T cells, B-cell-depleted T cells, or PBMCs.

The V and J genes are TRBV28 and TRBJ1-4, with D possibly TRBD1 on 5 matching bases. This clonotype originated in an elderly woman with acute or convalescent COVID-19. Specimen: peripheral blood. The CDR3 DNA is TGTGCCAGCAGAAATAGGGGCAAACTGTTTTTT. As protein: CASRNRGKLFF.